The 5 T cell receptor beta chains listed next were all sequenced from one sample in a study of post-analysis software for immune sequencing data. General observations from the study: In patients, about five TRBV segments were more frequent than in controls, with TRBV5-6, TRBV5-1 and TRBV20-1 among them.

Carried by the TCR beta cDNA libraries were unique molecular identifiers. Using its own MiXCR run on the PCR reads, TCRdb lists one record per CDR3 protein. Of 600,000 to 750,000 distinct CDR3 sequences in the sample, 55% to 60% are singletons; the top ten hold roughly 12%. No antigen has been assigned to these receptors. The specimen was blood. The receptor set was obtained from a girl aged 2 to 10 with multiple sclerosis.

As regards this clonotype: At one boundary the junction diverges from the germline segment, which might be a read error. In nucleotides, the CDR3 is TGTGCCATACGGGACAAAGCTAACTGTGGCTACACCTTC. This translates into CAIRDKANCGYTF. The J gene is TRBJ1-2, the V gene TRBV10-3; TRBD1 is a possible D gene (6 bases). This CDR3 comprises 13 residues. Germline V CDR1 and CDR2: ENHRY, SYGVKD.

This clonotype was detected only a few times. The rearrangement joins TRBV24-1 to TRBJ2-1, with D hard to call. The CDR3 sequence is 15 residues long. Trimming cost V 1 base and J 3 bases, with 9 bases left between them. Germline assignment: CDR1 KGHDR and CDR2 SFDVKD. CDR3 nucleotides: TGTGCCACCAGTGATTTAAGCCAGGACTACAATGAGCAGTTCTTC. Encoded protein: CATSDLSQDYNEQFF.

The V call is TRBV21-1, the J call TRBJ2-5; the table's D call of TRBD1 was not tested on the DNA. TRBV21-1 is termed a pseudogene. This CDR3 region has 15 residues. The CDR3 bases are TGTGCCAGCAGCAAAGAGGGGGAGAGGGGAGAGACCCAGTACTTC. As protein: CASSKEGERGETQYF.

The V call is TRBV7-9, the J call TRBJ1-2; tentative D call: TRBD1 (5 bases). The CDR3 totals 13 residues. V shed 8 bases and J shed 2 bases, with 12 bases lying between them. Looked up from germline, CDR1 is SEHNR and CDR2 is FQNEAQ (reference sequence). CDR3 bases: TGTGCCAGCCGGAAACAGGAGAACTATGGCTACACCTTC. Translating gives CASRKQENYGYTF.

The CDR3 spells CASSAGKLGYNEQFF. In DNA, the CDR3 is TGTGCCAGCAGTGCAGGGAAGTTGGGGTACAATGAGCAGTTCTTC. V and J are TRBV12-3 or TRBV12-4 and TRBJ2-1; weak D call: TRBD1 (5 bases). The CDR3 covers 15 residues. Deletions cut 5 bases from V and 4 bases from J, with 15 bases between.